These 10 T cell receptor beta chains share one sample of origin, sequenced in a study of blood T cell repertoires in COVID-19. Generated by immunoSEQ multiplex PCR, the TCRdb table keeps only in-frame clones and is missing some. The repertoire holds more than 150,000 clones, around four fifths seen once, with 14% in the top ten. Sequencing was done on a sample of peripheral blood. The receptors were gathered from a young man with active or convalescent COVID-19.

This clone occurred a few times. This chain uses TRBV21-1 with TRBJ2-2; the D call of TRBD1 is as the table states it, not checked on the DNA. TRBV21-1 is given as a pseudogene. This CDR3 region has 17 residues. CDR3 nucleotides: TGTGCCAGCAGCATATGGGACAGGGGCTCCCCTACCGGGGAGCTGTTTTTT. This codes for CASSIWDRGSPTGELFF.

The chain employs TRBV15 and TRBJ2-2; no clear D. V lost 4 bases and J 7 bases, leaving 13 bases between the germline ends. The length of the CDR3 is 14 residues. Germline V gives CDR1 LNHNV, CDR2 YYDKDF (reference sequence). CDR3 protein: CATSTRLGGGELFF. CDR3 sequence (DNA): TGTGCCACCAGCACCCGACTGGGTGGCGGGGAGCTGTTTTTT. Full variable domain (missing parts from reference TRBV15 and TRBJ2-2): DAMVIQNPRYQVTQFGKPVTLSCSQTLNHNVMYWYQQKSSQAPKLLFHYYDKDFNNEADTPDNFQSRRPNTSFCFLDIRSPGLGDTAMYLCATSTRLGGGELFFGEGSRLTVL.

The DNA of the CDR3 is TGTGCCAGCAGCAGGGGGGGACGGGATACGCAGTATTTT. Translating gives CASSRGGRDTQYF. V gene TRBV14 combines with J gene TRBJ2-3; D perhaps matches TRBD2 (7 bases). The V gene lost 5 bases and the J gene lost 6 bases, with 12 bases spanning the gap. Germline V gene lookup returns CDR1 SGHDN and CDR2 FVKESK. This CDR3 is 13 amino acids long. The full variable domain, rest sourced from reference TRBV14 and TRBJ2-3, is EAGVTQFPSHSVIEKGQTVTLRCDPISGHDNLYWYRRVMGKEIKFLLHFVKESKQDESGMPNNRFLAERTGGTYSTLKVQPAELEDSGVYFCASSRGGRDTQYFGPGTRLTVL.

The V and J genes are TRBV7-8 and TRBJ1-4, with TRBD1 identical over 11 bases. J gave up 7 bases and V 5 bases, and 9 bases lay outside the gene matches. The germline V gene has CDR1 SGHVS and CDR2 FQNEAQ. The CDR3 contains 16 residues. Written as DNA, the CDR3 is TGTGCCAGCAGCCCCTCGGACAGGGGGCTTACTGAAAAACTGTTTTTT. Protein sequence: CASSPSDRGLTEKLFF.

The rearrangement uses TRBV15 and TRBJ2-7; the match to TRBD2 covers 8 bases. The J segment lost 5 bases and the V segment lost 0 bases, leaving 6 bases of the junction unmatched. CDR3 length equals 15 residues. The germline V gene has CDR1 LNHNV and CDR2 YYDKDF (reference sequence). This CDR3 reads CATSRDETSGDEQYF. The DNA for the CDR3 is TGTGCCACCAGCAGAGATGAAACTAGCGGCGACGAGCAGTACTTC.

J is TRBJ2-7 and V is TRBV11-2; D call uncertain. V was pared by 4 bases and J by 6 bases, with 10 bases between. CDR3 length equals 12 residues. The germline V gene has CDR1 SGHAT and CDR2 FQNNGV. This CDR3 is CASSSLGSEQYV. Here the CDR3 DNA reads TGTGCCAGCAGCTCCCTCGGTTCCGAGCAGTACGTC.

The CDR3 spells CASSFGQVRTDTQYF. The CDR3 DNA reads as TGTGCCAGCAGTTTTGGACAGGTTCGCACAGATACGCAGTATTTT. The rearrangement links TRBV6-5 to TRBJ2-3; 7 bases agree with TRBD1. The V gene's germline CDR1 is MNHEY and CDR2 SVGAGI. J lost 1 base, V lost 4 bases, and 5 bases had no gene match. The CDR3 spans 15 residues.

The chain links TRBV19 to TRBJ2-7, with TRBD2 matching 8 bases. The CDR3 runs 16 residues. Germline assignment: CDR1 LNHDA and CDR2 SQIVND (reference sequence). V lost 4 bases, J lost 0 bases, and 8 bases stayed unmatched. In DNA, the CDR3 is TGTGCCAGTAGTACGGCTAGCGGGCTGAGCTCCTACGAGCAGTACTTC. It specifies CASSTASGLSSYEQYF. Full variable domain (remainder filled in from reference TRBV19 and TRBJ2-7): DGGITQSPKYLFRKEGQNVTLSCEQNLNHDAMYWYRQDPGQGLRLIYYSQIVNDFQKGDIAEGYSVSREKKESFPLTVTSAQKNPTAFYLCASSTASGLSSYEQYFGPGTRLTVT.

This rearrangement joins TRBV7-2 to TRBJ2-3, with D perhaps TRBD2 (6 bases). Trimming cost V 5 bases and J 0 bases, with 21 bases left between them. Germline-derived CDR1 and CDR2 are SGHTA and FQGNSA. The CDR3 length is 18 residues. CDR3 region: CASSTRAFSGTSTDTQYF. The DNA of the CDR3 is TGTGCCAGCAGCACTAGAGCGTTTTCAGGGACTAGCACAGATACGCAGTATTTT.

The CDR3 sequence is CASSEGGGIYGYTF. In DNA, the CDR3 is TGTGCCAGCAGTGAAGGGGGGGGCATATATGGCTACACCTTC. The rearrangement links TRBV6-1 to TRBJ1-2; tentatively, D is TRBD1 (6 bases). V was clipped by 1 base and J by 5 bases, with 11 bases between them. Germline lookup yields CDR1 MNHNS and CDR2 SASEGT. This CDR3 contains 14 residues.